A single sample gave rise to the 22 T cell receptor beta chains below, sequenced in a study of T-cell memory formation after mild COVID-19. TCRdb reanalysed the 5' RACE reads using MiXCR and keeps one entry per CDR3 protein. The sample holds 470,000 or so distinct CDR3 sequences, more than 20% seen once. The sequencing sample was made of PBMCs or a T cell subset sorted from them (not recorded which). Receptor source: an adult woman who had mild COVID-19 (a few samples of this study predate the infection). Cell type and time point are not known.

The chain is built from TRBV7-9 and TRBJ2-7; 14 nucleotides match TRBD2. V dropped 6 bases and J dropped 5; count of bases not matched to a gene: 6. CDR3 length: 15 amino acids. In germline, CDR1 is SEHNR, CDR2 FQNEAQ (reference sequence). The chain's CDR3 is CASRSGLAGEDEQYF. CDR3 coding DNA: TGTGCCAGCAGGTCGGGACTAGCGGGAGAGGACGAGCAGTACTTC.

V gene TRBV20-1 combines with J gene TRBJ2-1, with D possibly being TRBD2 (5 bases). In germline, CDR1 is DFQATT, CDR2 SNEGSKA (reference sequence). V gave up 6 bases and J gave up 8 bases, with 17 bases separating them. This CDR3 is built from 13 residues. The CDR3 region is CSAKGEGRDEQFF. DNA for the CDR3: TGCAGTGCGAAAGGCGAGGGCCGGGATGAGCAGTTCTTC.

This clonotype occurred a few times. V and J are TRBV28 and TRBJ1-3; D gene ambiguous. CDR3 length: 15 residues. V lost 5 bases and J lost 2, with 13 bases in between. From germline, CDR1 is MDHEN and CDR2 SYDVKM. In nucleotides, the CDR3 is TGTGCCAGCAGTCTCCGGACGTACGCTGGAAACACCATATATTTT. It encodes CASSLRTYAGNTIYF.

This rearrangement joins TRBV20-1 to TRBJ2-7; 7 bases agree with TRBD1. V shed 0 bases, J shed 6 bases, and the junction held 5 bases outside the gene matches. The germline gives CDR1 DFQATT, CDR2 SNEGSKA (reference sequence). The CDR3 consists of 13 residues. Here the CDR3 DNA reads TGCAGTGCTAGAGAGACAGGGATGCTCGAGCAGTACTTC. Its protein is CSARETGMLEQYF.

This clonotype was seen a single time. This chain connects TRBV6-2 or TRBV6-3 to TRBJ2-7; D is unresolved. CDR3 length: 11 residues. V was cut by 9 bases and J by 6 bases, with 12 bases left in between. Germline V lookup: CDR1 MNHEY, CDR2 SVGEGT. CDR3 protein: CARSPTFEQYF. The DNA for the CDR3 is TGTGCCAGAAGTCCGACCTTCGAGCAGTACTTC.

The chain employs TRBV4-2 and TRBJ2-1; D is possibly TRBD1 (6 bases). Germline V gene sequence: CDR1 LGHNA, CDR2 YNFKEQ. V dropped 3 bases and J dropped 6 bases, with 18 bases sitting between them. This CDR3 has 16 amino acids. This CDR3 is CASSHSYRATSNEQFF. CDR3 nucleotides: TGTGCCAGCAGCCACTCCTACAGGGCAACCAGCAATGAGCAGTTCTTC.

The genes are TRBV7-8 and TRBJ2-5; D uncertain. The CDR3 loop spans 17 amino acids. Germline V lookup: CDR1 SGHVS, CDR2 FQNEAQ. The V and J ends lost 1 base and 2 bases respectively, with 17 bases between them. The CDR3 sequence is CASSLGVGGVWQETQYF. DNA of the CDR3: TGTGCCAGCAGCTTAGGGGTAGGCGGTGTGTGGCAAGAGACCCAGTACTTC.

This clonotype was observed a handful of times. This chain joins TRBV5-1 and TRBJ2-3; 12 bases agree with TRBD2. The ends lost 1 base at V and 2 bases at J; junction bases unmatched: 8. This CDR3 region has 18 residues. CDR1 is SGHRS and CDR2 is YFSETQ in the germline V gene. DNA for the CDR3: TGCGCCAGCAGCTTGACTAGCGGGGGGTCTCATTCCACAGATACGCAGTATTTT. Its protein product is CASSLTSGGSHSTDTQYF.

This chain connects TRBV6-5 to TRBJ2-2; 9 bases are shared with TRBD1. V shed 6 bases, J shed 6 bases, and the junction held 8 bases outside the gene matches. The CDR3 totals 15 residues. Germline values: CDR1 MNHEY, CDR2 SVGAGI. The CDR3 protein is CASSRQGGRAGELFF. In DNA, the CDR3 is TGTGCCAGCAGCCGACAGGGGGGTAGAGCCGGGGAGCTGTTTTTT.

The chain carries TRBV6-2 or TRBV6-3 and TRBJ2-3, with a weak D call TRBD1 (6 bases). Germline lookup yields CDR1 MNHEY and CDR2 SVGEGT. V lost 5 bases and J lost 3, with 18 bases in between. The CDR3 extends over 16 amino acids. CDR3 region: CASSGETGHLTDTQYF. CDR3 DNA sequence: TGTGCCAGCAGTGGGGAAACGGGACACCTTACAGATACGCAGTATTTT.

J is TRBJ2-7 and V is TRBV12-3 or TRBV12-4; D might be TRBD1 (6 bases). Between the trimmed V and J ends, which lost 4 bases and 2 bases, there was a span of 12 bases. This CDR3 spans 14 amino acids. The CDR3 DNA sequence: TGTGCCAGCAGTTCCCACGAGGGGGCCTACGAGCAGTACTTC. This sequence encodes CASSSHEGAYEQYF.

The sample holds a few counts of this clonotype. The CDR3 DNA follows: TGTGCCAGTAGATCCGGGACATGGAATGAAAAACTGTTTTTT. Its protein product is CASRSGTWNEKLFF. The chain couples TRBV19 to TRBJ1-4; tentatively, D is TRBD1 (6 bases). CDR3 length: 14 residues. The germline gives CDR1 LNHDA, CDR2 SQIVND (reference sequence). Between the trimmed V and J ends, which lost 6 bases and 5 bases, there was a span of 13 bases.

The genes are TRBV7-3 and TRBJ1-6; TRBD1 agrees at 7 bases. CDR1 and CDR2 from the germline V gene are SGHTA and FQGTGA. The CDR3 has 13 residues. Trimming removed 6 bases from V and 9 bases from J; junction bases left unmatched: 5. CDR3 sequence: CASREAGGSPLHF. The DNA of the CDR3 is TGTGCCAGCAGAGAGGCAGGGGGTTCACCCCTCCACTTT.

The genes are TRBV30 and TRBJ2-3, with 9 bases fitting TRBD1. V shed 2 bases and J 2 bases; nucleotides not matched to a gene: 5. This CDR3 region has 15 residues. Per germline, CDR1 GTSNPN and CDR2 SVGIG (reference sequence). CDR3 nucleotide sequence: TGTGCCTGGAGTCGGACAGGGGCAGCCACAGATACGCAGTATTTT. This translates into CAWSRTGAATDTQYF. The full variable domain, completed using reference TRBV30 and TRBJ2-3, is SQTIHQWPATLVQPVGSPLSLECTVEGTSNPNLYWYRQAAGRGLQLLFYSVGIGQISSEVPQNLSASRPQDRQFILSSKKLLLSDSGFYLCAWSRTGAATDTQYFGPGTRLTVL.

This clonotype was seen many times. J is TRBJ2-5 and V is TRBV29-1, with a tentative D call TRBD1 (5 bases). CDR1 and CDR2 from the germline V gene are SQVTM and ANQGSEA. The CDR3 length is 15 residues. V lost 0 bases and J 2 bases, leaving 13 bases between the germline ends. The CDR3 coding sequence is TGCAGCGTTGAAGATTTCGACAGCGTGCAAGAGACCCAGTACTTC. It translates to CSVEDFDSVQETQYF.

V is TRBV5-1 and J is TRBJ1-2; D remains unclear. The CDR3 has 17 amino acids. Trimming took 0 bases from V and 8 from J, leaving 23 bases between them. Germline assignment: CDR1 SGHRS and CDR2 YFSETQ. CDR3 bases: TGCGCCAGCAGCTTGGCCGGAAGAGTACCGAAGGTGTGGGGCTACACCTTC. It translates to CASSLAGRVPKVWGYTF.

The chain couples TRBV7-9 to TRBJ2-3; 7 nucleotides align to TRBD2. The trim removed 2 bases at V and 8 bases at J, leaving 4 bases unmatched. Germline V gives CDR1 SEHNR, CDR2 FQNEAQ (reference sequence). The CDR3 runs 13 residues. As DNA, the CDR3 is TGTGCCAGCAGCTTATCGGGAGGCAGTACGCAGTATTTT. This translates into CASSLSGGSTQYF.

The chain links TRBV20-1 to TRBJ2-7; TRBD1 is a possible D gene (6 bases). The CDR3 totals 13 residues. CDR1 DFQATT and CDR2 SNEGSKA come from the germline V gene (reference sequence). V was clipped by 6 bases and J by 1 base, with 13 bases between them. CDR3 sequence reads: CSAQGTLSYEQYF. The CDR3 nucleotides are TGCAGTGCCCAGGGGACATTGTCCTACGAGCAGTACTTC.

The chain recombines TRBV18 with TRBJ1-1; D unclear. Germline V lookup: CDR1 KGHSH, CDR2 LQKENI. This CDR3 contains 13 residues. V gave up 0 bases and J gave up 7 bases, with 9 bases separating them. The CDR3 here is CASSPPGSVEAFF. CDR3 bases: TGTGCCAGCTCACCACCAGGTTCTGTTGAAGCTTTCTTT.

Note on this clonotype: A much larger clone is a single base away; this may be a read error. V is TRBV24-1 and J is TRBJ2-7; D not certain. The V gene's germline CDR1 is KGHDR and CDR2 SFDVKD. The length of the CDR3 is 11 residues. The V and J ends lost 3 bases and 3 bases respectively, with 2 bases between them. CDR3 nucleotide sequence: TGTGCCACCAGTGATATCTACGAGCAGTACTTC. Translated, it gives CATSDIYEQYF.

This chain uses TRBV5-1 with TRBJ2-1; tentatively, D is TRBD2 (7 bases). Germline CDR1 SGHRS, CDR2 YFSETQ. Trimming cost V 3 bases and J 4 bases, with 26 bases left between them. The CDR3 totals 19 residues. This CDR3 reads CASSWGRGDGGSAYNEQFF. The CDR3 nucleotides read TGCGCCAGCAGCTGGGGGCGAGGGGATGGCGGGAGTGCATACAATGAGCAGTTCTTC.

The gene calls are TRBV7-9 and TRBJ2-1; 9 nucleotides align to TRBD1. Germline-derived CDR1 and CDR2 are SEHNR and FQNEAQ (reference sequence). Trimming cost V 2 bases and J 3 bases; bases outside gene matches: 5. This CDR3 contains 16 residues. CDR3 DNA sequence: TGTGCCAGCAGCTTACCCGACAGGGGGGACTACAATGAGCAGTTCTTC. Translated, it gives CASSLPDRGDYNEQFF.